The 6 T cell receptor beta chains given below trace back to one sample, sequenced in a study of blood T cell repertoires in COVID-19 (TCRdb year 2020). The library was built by means of the immunoSEQ multiplex PCR assay. The clones in this table, taken by TCRdb from immuneACCESS, are in-frame only. Not every clone is retained; where verified, under half of the shortfall comes from an unresolved V gene, and the cause of the rest is unknown. For this sample there are approximately 210,000 clones; almost 85% appear just once. The ten largest clones take up roughly 12% of the sample. The sequenced sample consisted of peripheral blood. Source of these receptors: a woman in her 40s with acute or convalescent COVID-19.

The V and J genes are TRBV9 and TRBJ2-3, with 7 bases lining up with TRBD2. Germline V lookup: CDR1 SGDLS, CDR2 YYNGEE. V lost 4 bases, J lost 6 bases, and 11 bases stayed unmatched. The CDR3 extends over 15 amino acids. The CDR3 here is CASSLSGAAGDTQYF. As DNA, the CDR3 is TGTGCCAGCAGCCTCAGCGGGGCGGCGGGGGATACGCAGTATTTT.

The chain couples TRBV9 to TRBJ1-2; TRBD1 matches at 8 bases. Per germline, CDR1 SGDLS and CDR2 YYNGEE. CDR3 length: 14 residues. Trimming took 0 bases from V and 5 from J; bases not matched to a gene: 3. CDR3 in amino acids: CASSVEDREYGYTF. In DNA form, the CDR3 reads TGTGCCAGCAGCGTAGAGGACAGGGAATATGGCTACACCTTC.

The rearrangement links TRBV7-8 to TRBJ2-2; tentatively, D is TRBD2 (6 bases). The CDR3 is 13 amino acids. CDR1 and CDR2 (germline): SGHVS, FQNEAQ. With 5 bases removed from V and 3 bases from J, the gap between germline ends came to 7 bases. Written as DNA, the CDR3 is TGTGCCAGCAGCCGGGACTACACCGGGGAGCTGTTTTTT. Residues: CASSRDYTGELFF.

This sequence joins TRBV5-5 and TRBJ2-2; TRBD1 matches at 9 bases. V shed 0 bases and J 5 bases; nucleotides not matched to a gene: 2. The CDR3 spans 15 residues. Germline CDR1 SGHKS, CDR2 YYEKEE (reference sequence). The CDR3 DNA reads as TGTGCCAGCAGCTTGGCACAGGGGGCGACCGGGGAGCTGTTTTTT. Protein product: CASSLAQGATGELFF.

This chain connects TRBV3-1 (or the pseudogene TRBV3-2) to TRBJ2-6; D is unresolved. From germline, CDR1 is LGHDT and CDR2 YNNKEL (reference sequence). Trimming left V 3 bases short and J 4 bases short, with 13 bases between. The CDR3 loop spans 16 amino acids. CDR3 residues: CASSQISLGGANVLTF. The CDR3 DNA is TGTGCCAGCAGCCAGATCAGCCTGGGCGGGGCCAACGTCCTGACTTTC.

The chain joins TRBV2 to TRBJ1-5; D uncertain. Germline V lookup: CDR1 SNHLY, CDR2 FYNNEI. The V and J ends lost 6 bases and 6 bases respectively, with 9 bases between them. The CDR3 length is 12 residues. CDR3 sequence reads: CASRTEGQPQHF. Here the CDR3 DNA reads TGTGCCAGCAGAACGGAGGGTCAGCCCCAGCATTTT.